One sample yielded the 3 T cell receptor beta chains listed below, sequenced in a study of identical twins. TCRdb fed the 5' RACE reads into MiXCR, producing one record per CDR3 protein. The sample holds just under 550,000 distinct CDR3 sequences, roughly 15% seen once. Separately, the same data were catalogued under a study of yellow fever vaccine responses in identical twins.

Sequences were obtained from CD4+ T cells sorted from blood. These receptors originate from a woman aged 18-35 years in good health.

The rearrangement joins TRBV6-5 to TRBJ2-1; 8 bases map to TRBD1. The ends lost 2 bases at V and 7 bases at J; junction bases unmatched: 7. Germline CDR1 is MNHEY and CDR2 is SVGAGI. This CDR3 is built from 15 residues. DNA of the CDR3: TGTGCCAGCAGTTACGATGGACAGGGTCGGAATGAGCAGTTCTTC. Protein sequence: CASSYDGQGRNEQFF.

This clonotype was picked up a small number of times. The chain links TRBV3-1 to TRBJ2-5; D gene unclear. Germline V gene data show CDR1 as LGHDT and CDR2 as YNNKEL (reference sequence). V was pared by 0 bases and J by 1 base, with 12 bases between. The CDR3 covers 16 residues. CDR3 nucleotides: TGTGCCAGCAGCCAAGATCTTAGAACTGGCCAAGAGACCCAGTACTTC. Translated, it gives CASSQDLRTGQETQYF.

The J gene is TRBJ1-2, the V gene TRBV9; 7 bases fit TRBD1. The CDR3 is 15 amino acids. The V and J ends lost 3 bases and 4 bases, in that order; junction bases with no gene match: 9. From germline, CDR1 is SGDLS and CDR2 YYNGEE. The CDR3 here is CASSGQGKDSYGYTF. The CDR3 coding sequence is TGTGCCAGCAGCGGACAGGGTAAAGATAGCTATGGCTACACCTTC.